This entry lists 3 T cell receptor beta chains sequenced from one sample in a study of shared clonotypes between healthy human individuals. This table comes from immunoSEQ multiplex PCR, and its TCRdb copy is limited to in-frame clones, with some not included. In the table there are about 2.3 million clones, 85% to 95% of which are singletons. The material sequenced was naive CD4+ T cells from PBMCs. The subset denotes: CD45RA+ positively selected. These receptors were collected from a young man in good health. Some clones in this sample may be carry-over from other donors' samples.

This clone was counted only a few times. Other DNA sequences from this sample encode an identical CDR3 as well. The rearrangement uses TRBV5-1 and TRBJ1-5; 8 bases line up with TRBD1. The CDR3 totals 14 residues. Germline CDR1 and CDR2: SGHRS and YFSETQ. V lost 4 bases, J lost 2 bases, and 2 bases stayed unmatched. The CDR3 spells CASSPGQGNQPQHF. The CDR3 DNA reads TGCGCCAGCAGCCCGGGACAGGGCAATCAGCCCCAGCATTTT.

The chain recombines TRBV7-2 with TRBJ2-7; TRBD2 agrees at 10 bases. Unmatched junction bases numbered 11, after V lost 1 base and J lost 5 bases. Germline values: CDR1 SGHTA, CDR2 FQGNSA. CDR3 length equals 17 residues. Here the CDR3 DNA reads TGTGCCAGCAGCTTAGTGGTTGGGAGCGGGAGGGCGAACGAGCAGTACTTC. Protein product: CASSLVVGSGRANEQYF.

The V and J genes are TRBV5-1 and TRBJ2-7; D is uncertain. V was clipped by 4 bases and J by 7 bases, with 18 bases between them. Germline values: CDR1 SGHRS, CDR2 YFSETQ. The CDR3 is 14 residues long. The CDR3 bases are TGCGCCAGCAGCCCAGGCCGTGAAAGGCAGGAGCAGTACTTC. Amino acids: CASSPGRERQEQYF.